Shown below are 30 T cell receptor beta chains from a single sample sequenced in a study of identifying expanded T cells in peripheral blood. The repertoire was sequenced with immunoSEQ multiplex PCR; TCRdb's copy has only in-frame clones and lacks some. The top ten hold around 8.2% of the sample, which has some 130,000 clones, around 88% seen once. What was sequenced was blood. These TCRs come from a person aged 18 to 70 in good health.

This clone was recorded only once. The chain employs TRBV5-1 and TRBJ2-5, with 9 bases aligning to TRBD1. The V and J ends lost 5 bases and 5 bases, in that order; junction bases with no gene match: 7. CDR3 size: 14 residues. CDR1 and CDR2 from the germline V gene are SGHRS and YFSETQ. The CDR3 nucleotides are TGCGCCAGCAGATTCTGGACAGGGGAGGAGACCCAGTACTTC. Translating gives CASRFWTGEETQYF.

The rearrangement links TRBV23-1 to TRBJ2-5; D is undetermined. TRBV23-1 is placed among ORFs of uncertain function. There are 13 residues in the CDR3. V dropped 7 bases and J dropped 5 bases, with 14 bases sitting between them. The CDR3 coding sequence is TGCGCCAGCACTCCCCCCCTGGTGGAGACCCAGTACTTC. This codes for CASTPPLVETQYF.

The chain couples TRBV5-1 to TRBJ2-5, with D possibly being TRBD2 (5 bases). Deletions cut 2 bases from V and 4 bases from J, with 9 bases between. The CDR3 contains 13 residues. In germline, CDR1 is SGHRS, CDR2 YFSETQ. CDR3 residues: CASSLLGPETQYF. The CDR3 nucleotides are TGCGCCAGCAGCTTACTAGGGCCAGAGACCCAGTACTTC.

This clone was counted only a few times. V and J are TRBV4-1 and TRBJ1-1; no clear D gene. Per the germline V gene, CDR1 is MGHRA and CDR2 is YSYEKL. With 3 bases removed from V and 1 base from J, the gap between germline ends came to 6 bases. The CDR3 runs to 13 residues. This chain's CDR3 is CASSHEKNTEAFF. The CDR3 DNA reads as TGCGCCAGCAGCCATGAGAAGAACACTGAAGCTTTCTTT.

Comment on this clone: Other DNA sequences of this sample code for an identical CDR3. The chain recombines TRBV6-4 with TRBJ1-1; possibly TRBD1 for D (6 bases). In germline, CDR1 is MRHNA, CDR2 SNTAGT. V lost 3 bases to trimming and J lost 4 bases, with 9 bases between them. This CDR3 contains 13 residues. The CDR3 DNA sequence: TGTGCCAGCAGTGAACAGGGAGGCACTGAAGCTTTCTTT. Protein: CASSEQGGTEAFF.

In its sample, this clone was seen once. The chain has TRBV28 and TRBJ2-7; the D gene is possibly TRBD1 (7 bases). The ends were cut back, 5 bases at V and 3 bases at J, with 14 bases in the middle. Germline CDR1 reads MDHEN; CDR2 reads SYDVKM. This CDR3 contains 14 residues. CDR3 sequence: CASSQGGRNYEQYF. As DNA, the CDR3 is TGTGCCAGCAGTCAGGGGGGTAGGAACTACGAGCAGTACTTC.

V gene TRBV6-6 combines with J gene TRBJ1-5; D ambiguous. The V gene lost 6 bases and the J gene lost 6 bases, with 18 bases spanning the gap. From germline, CDR1 is MNHNY and CDR2 SVGAGI (reference sequence). The length of the CDR3 is 15 residues. CDR3 DNA sequence: TGTGCCAGCAGCCTCCCCCAGGTGATTCCTCAGCCCCAGCATTTT. Its protein is CASSLPQVIPQPQHF.

This clone appeared a few times. V and J are TRBV19 and TRBJ1-3; D is ambiguous. The CDR3 covers 13 residues. The germline V gene encodes CDR1 LNHDA and CDR2 SQIVND (reference sequence). Trimming stripped 1 base from V and 2 bases from J, with 3 bases between. The CDR3 coding sequence is TGTGCCAGTAGTATAGGGACTGGAAACACCATATATTTT. Protein: CASSIGTGNTIYF. Looking up the rest from reference TRBV19 and TRBJ1-3 gives the full variable domain: DGGITQSPKYLFRKEGQNVTLSCEQNLNHDAMYWYRQDPGQGLRLIYYSQIVNDFQKGDIAEGYSVSREKKESFPLTVTSAQKNPTAFYLCASSIGTGNTIYFGEGSWLTVV.

This sequence joins TRBV25-1 and TRBJ1-2; a possible D gene is TRBD1 (5 bases). Deletions cut 0 bases from V and 7 bases from J, with 18 bases between. Germline-derived CDR1 and CDR2 are MGHDK and SYGVNS. The CDR3 consists of 16 residues. In DNA form, the CDR3 reads TGTGCCAGCAGTGAATATGACGTGGGGGGACCCTTTGGCTACACCTTC. Protein sequence: CASSEYDVGGPFGYTF.

This sequence joins TRBV18 and TRBJ1-2; D is ambiguous. The CDR3 totals 12 residues. Trimming shortened V by 6 bases and J by 6 bases, and 11 bases separated the two germline ends. Germline assignment: CDR1 KGHSH and CDR2 LQKENI. The CDR3 here is CASSLRRDGYTF. The CDR3 DNA reads as TGTGCCAGCTCCCTACGGAGGGATGGCTACACCTTC.

This chain joins TRBV20-1 and TRBJ1-1, with D unclear. Germline V gene lookup returns CDR1 DFQATT and CDR2 SNEGSKA (reference sequence). V lost 3 bases and J lost 11, with 13 bases in between. This CDR3 contains 11 residues. CDR3 nucleotide sequence: TGCAGTGCTAGCGCGACTCGAGGGGCTTTCTTT. This encodes CSASATRGAFF.

V is TRBV5-1 and J is TRBJ1-1; D may be TRBD1 (5 bases). The CDR3 loop spans 14 amino acids. Germline assignment: CDR1 SGHRS and CDR2 YFSETQ. V lost 2 bases to trimming and J lost 3 bases, with 11 bases between them. The chain's CDR3 is CASSLAPGDTEAFF. CDR3 in DNA: TGCGCCAGCAGCTTAGCCCCGGGGGACACTGAAGCTTTCTTT.

The chain uses TRBV6-1 and TRBJ1-5; D is ambiguous. The CDR3 covers 13 residues. Per germline, CDR1 MNHNS and CDR2 SASEGT. V shed 2 bases and J shed 5 bases, with 7 bases lying between them. CDR3 sequence (DNA): TGTGCCAGCAGTGAAAAGCAACATCAGCCCCAGCATTTT. Its translation is CASSEKQHQPQHF.

The rearrangement uses TRBV27 and TRBJ1-5; D ambiguous. The CDR3 sequence is 16 residues long. Per the germline V gene, CDR1 is MNHEY and CDR2 is SMNVEV (reference sequence). The V and J ends lost 1 base and 0 bases respectively, with 10 bases between them. The CDR3 DNA sequence: TGTGCCAGCAGTTTATTCTCCAGTTATAGCAATCAGCCCCAGCATTTT. Its protein product is CASSLFSSYSNQPQHF.

The chain has TRBV6-6 and TRBJ1-4; D is undetermined. Germline CDR1 reads MNHNY; CDR2 reads SVGAGI (reference sequence). Deletions cut 2 bases from V and 5 bases from J, with 15 bases between. The CDR3 contains 16 residues. For the CDR3, the DNA is TGTGCCAGCAGTTACCCCCGGGCCGAGACCAATGAAAAACTGTTTTTT. This encodes CASSYPRAETNEKLFF.

The CDR3 nucleotides are TGTGCCAGCAGCTCCGAGAGGGAGAGGGGCTACACCTTC. Its translation: CASSSERERGYTF. The chain uses TRBV7-2 and TRBJ1-2; D is undetermined. The CDR3 length is 13 residues. V was clipped by 4 bases and J by 8 bases, with 14 bases between them. CDR1 is SGHTA, CDR2 FQGNSA, per germline.

CDR3 in amino acids: CATTGGPGGNQPQHF. Here the CDR3 DNA reads TGTGCCACCACGGGGGGCCCTGGAGGCAATCAGCCCCAGCATTTT. This chain uses TRBV19 with TRBJ1-5, with a possible D match to TRBD1 (6 bases). This CDR3 is built from 15 residues. Trimming took off 10 bases at V and 2 bases at J, with 18 bases between the two ends. Germline lookup yields CDR1 LNHDA and CDR2 SQIVND (reference sequence). Full variable domain (rest looked up from reference TRBV19 and TRBJ1-5): DGGITQSPKYLFRKEGQNVTLSCEQNLNHDAMYWYRQDPGQGLRLIYYSQIVNDFQKGDIAEGYSVSREKKESFPLTVTSAQKNPTAFYLCATTGGPGGNQPQHFGDGTRLSIL.

This clone was seen just once. This sample includes further DNA sequences coding for the same CDR3. The chain has TRBV6-5 and TRBJ1-5; 7 nucleotides align to TRBD1. The CDR3 length is 14 residues. V shed 3 bases and J 7 bases; nucleotides not matched to a gene: 6. Germline V lookup: CDR1 MNHEY, CDR2 SVGAGI. Written as DNA, the CDR3 is TGTGCCAGCAGTTATCAGGGGGAAGGACAGCCCCAGCATTTT. Protein product: CASSYQGEGQPQHF.

V and J are TRBV2 and TRBJ1-2, with TRBD1 identical over 7 bases. CDR3 length equals 15 residues. The germline V gene encodes CDR1 SNHLY and CDR2 FYNNEI. Unmatched junction bases numbered 9, after V lost 4 bases and J lost 4 bases. CDR3 region: CASSVGRQGPYGYTF. Here the CDR3 DNA reads TGTGCCAGCAGTGTAGGGAGACAGGGCCCCTATGGCTACACCTTC.

The rearrangement links TRBV30 to TRBJ2-6; a weak D match, TRBD1 (5 bases). Trimming pared 5 bases from V and 0 bases from J, leaving 8 bases between. This CDR3 has 14 residues. From germline, CDR1 is GTSNPN and CDR2 SVGIG (reference sequence). CDR3 sequence reads: CAWSGISGANVLTF. The CDR3, as DNA: TGTGCCTGGTCAGGGATCTCTGGGGCCAACGTCCTGACTTTC.

CDR3: CASSYLSDTEAFF. As DNA, the CDR3 is TGTGCCAGCAGTTATTTGAGCGACACTGAAGCTTTCTTT. This chain connects TRBV6-5 to TRBJ1-1; no firm D call. The germline gives CDR1 MNHEY, CDR2 SVGAGI. CDR3 length: 13 residues. Between the trimmed V and J ends, which lost 3 bases and 3 bases, there was a span of 8 bases.

The rearrangement uses TRBV28 and TRBJ1-2; a weak D match, TRBD1 (5 bases). CDR1 and CDR2 (germline): MDHEN, SYDVKM. This CDR3 region has 14 residues. V lost 6 bases and J 4 bases, leaving 15 bases between the germline ends. The CDR3 spells CASSNTDGTYGYTF. The CDR3 DNA reads TGTGCCAGCAGCAATACCGACGGGACCTATGGCTACACCTTC.

The V and J genes are TRBV6-6 and TRBJ2-3; 10 bases align to TRBD1. This CDR3 region has 16 residues. CDR1 and CDR2 (germline): MNHNY, SVGAGI (reference sequence). Trimming removed 0 bases from V and 0 bases from J; junction bases left unmatched: 0. The CDR3 coding sequence is TGTGCCAGCAGTTACTCGGGACAGGGGAGCACAGATACGCAGTATTTT. It codes for CASSYSGQGSTDTQYF.

The rearrangement links TRBV7-3 to TRBJ2-1; a possible D gene is TRBD1 (5 bases). The V gene lost 3 bases and the J gene lost 6 bases, with 12 bases spanning the gap. Germline loops: CDR1 SGHTA, CDR2 FQGTGA. CDR3 length: 14 amino acids. CDR3 protein: CASSLTQGTNEQFF. The CDR3 DNA sequence: TGTGCCAGCAGCTTGACCCAGGGAACCAATGAGCAGTTCTTC.

V gene TRBV28 combines with J gene TRBJ1-5, with D possibly TRBD1 on 6 matching bases. CDR1 is MDHEN and CDR2 is SYDVKM in the germline V gene. Trimming removed 2 bases at V and 5 bases at J, with 13 bases between. The CDR3 length is 15 residues. The CDR3 sequence is CASSLPGGGDQPQHF. The CDR3 DNA reads as TGTGCCAGCAGTTTACCGGGCGGGGGCGATCAGCCCCAGCATTTT. The full variable domain, in which reference TRBV28 and TRBJ1-5 provide the parts outside the CDR3, is DVKVTQSSRYLVKRTGEKVFLECVQDMDHENMFWYRQDPGLGLRLIYFSYDVKMKEKGDIPEGYSVSREKKERFSLILESASTNQTSMYLCASSLPGGGDQPQHFGDGTRLSIL.

The chain combines TRBV4-2 with TRBJ1-2; D is perhaps TRBD1 (5 bases). The length of the CDR3 is 17 residues. V was shortened by 0 bases and J by 3 bases, with 17 bases between the two germline ends. CDR1 and CDR2 (germline): LGHNA, YNFKEQ. CDR3 protein: CASSQEFLGVRDYGYTF. CDR3 DNA sequence: TGTGCCAGCAGCCAAGAGTTCCTAGGGGTCAGAGACTATGGCTACACCTTC.

The chain is built from TRBV10-1 and TRBJ2-3; D call uncertain. V lost 3 bases and J 6 bases, leaving 13 bases between the germline ends. The CDR3 totals 14 residues. Germline lookup yields CDR1 WNHNN and CDR2 SYGVQD (reference sequence). The DNA of the CDR3 is TGCGCCAGCAGTGACGGGCATGAGAGGGATACGCAGTATTTT. Protein: CASSDGHERDTQYF.

The chain joins TRBV18 to TRBJ1-3; D may be TRBD1 (6 bases). With 5 bases removed from V and 1 base from J, the gap between germline ends came to 15 bases. Germline lookup yields CDR1 KGHSH and CDR2 LQKENI. CDR3 length: 16 residues. As DNA, the CDR3 is TGTGCCAGCTCAGCGGGGCAGGGGCAATCTGGAAACACCATATATTTT. This gives the protein CASSAGQGQSGNTIYF.

This chain uses TRBV2 with TRBJ1-2, with 9 bases aligning to TRBD1. The V and J ends lost 7 bases and 6 bases, in that order; junction bases with no gene match: 6. CDR1 is SNHLY and CDR2 is FYNNEI in the germline V gene. This CDR3 is 13 amino acids long. CDR3 nucleotides: TGTGCCAGCATATCCGACAGGGGGGATGGCTACACCTTC. Protein product: CASISDRGDGYTF.

In its sample, this clone was seen once. The chain uses TRBV11-2 and TRBJ2-1, with no clear D. The ends were cut back, 5 bases at V and 7 bases at J, with 9 bases in the middle. This CDR3 is 12 amino acids long. Germline CDR1 SGHAT, CDR2 FQNNGV. The CDR3 DNA is TGTGCCAGCAGCCTGTTGGAGAATGAGCAGTTCTTC. Translation gives CASSLLENEQFF.